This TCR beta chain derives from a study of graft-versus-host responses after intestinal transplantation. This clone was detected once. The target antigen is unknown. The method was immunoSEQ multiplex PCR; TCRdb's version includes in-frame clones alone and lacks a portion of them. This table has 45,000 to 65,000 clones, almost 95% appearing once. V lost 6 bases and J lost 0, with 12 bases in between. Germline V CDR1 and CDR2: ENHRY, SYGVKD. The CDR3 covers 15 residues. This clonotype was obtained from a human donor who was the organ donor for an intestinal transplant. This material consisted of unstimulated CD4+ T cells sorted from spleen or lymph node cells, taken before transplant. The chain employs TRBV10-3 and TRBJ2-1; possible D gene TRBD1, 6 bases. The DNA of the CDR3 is TGTGCCATCAGCGCAGGGGTCAGCTCCTACAATGAGCAGTTCTTC. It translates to CAISAGVSSYNEQFF.